One T cell receptor beta chain is described in this entry. This clone occurred once. Its target antigen remains unknown. It has no much larger one-base neighbor in the sample; base qualities were not kept. These data come from a study of cytomegalovirus exposure and HLA in healthy donors (dated by TCRdb to 2016 to 2017). Regarding the complete study: An earlier analysis of 587 of the donors reported approximately 270 Gb of sequence data and around 120 million unique TCR beta sequences from some 180 million T cells. Class I and class II HLA loci were covered by the typing at four-digit resolution. On average, roughly 240,000 unique TCR beta nucleotide sequences were sequenced per donor among 398 genotyped donors of the cohort, with 15% to 20% of those sequences being non-productive. The number of typed donors differed by locus: about 620-640 for A, B, C, DRB1 and DQB1; some 540 for DQA1; around 580 for DPA1; and roughly 490 for DPB1. Around 300 gigabases of sequencing data and approximately 85 million unique TCR sequences were included in an early release covering around 650 HLA-typed donors. Among the approximately 430 genotyped donors, roughly 80% belonged to the genetic ancestry cluster associated with self-reported Caucasian donors. The study used immunosequencing to profile the T cell repertoires of more than 650 subjects and linked those repertoires to cytomegalovirus serostatus. The aim of the study was to test whether cataloging public T cell receptors could identify signatures of past pathogen exposure. An earlier analysis of around 580 of the donors used high-throughput TCR beta sequencing to judge whether each TCR beta V gene segment behaved as functional or pseudogenic. A later genetic analysis took genome-wide SNP genotypes for about three fifths of the roughly 670 donors and used that subset as a discovery cohort. Rather than using new phenotypic data, the later analysis identified candidate immune exposures from TCR beta sequences and from how often those sequences occurred across donors. In a later analysis, previously published TCR beta repertoires from roughly 710 donors were re-analyzed and high-resolution HLA genotyping was added so that TCR occurrence patterns could be studied. A separate validation cohort of roughly 110 different subjects was used in addition to the 666-subject first cohort. Five DR-DQ haplotypes were treated as single units for association and clustering because of strong linkage in the cohort. To predict cytomegalovirus infection status, the study brought together high-throughput TCR immunosequencing, statistical association of individual TCRs with disease status, and machine learning. Donor age, sex, ethnicity and CMV serostatus were compiled together with the repertoire data. All discovery cohort repertoires had been generated using a single sequencing platform. General findings and caveats noted by the study authors: In a later analysis, several top co-occurrence clusters were reported to appear linked to parvovirus B19, influenza, CMV and Epstein-Barr virus. Most TCR sequences were observed very rarely across donors, whereas some public TCRs were present in many individuals. An earlier analysis of some 560 of the donors showed that most TCR beta V segments appeared in productive rearrangements either about 87% or about 30% of the time, which broadly matched IMGT annotations. In a later genetic analysis, fewer N-insertions in productive TCRs were reported among donors in an Asian-associated ancestry cluster than the approximately 630-donor mean. In vitro tests confirmed that a few of the cytomegalovirus-associated TCR beta chains recognize cytomegalovirus antigens. HLA typing was unavailable for some donors at each locus, so association tests used only the typed subset. In both the original and validation cohorts, the classifier was reported to diagnose cytomegalovirus status with high specificity and sensitivity. Specific HLA alleles were associated with 15,000 to 20,000 TCR beta sequences at a false discovery rate of 0.05 in a later analysis. In a later genetic analysis, a missense DCLRE1C variant was associated with V-gene and J-gene trimming of TCR beta chains, and the association was replicated in an independent cohort. Immune exposure information for the cohort was limited to CMV serostatus. In a later analysis, most CMV-associated TCR beta chains were found to appear HLA-restricted, with HLA associations seemingly driven largely by CMV exposure. Correlated functional status among segregating V segments might reflect linkage disequilibrium, but an unknown experimental factor could not be ruled out. This cohort had only TCR beta chains sequenced, and the lack of alpha or paired-chain data limited which features could be detected. The authors suggested that the approach could potentially be extended to other disease states and immunological phenotypes. A group of highly shared sequence variants was considered likely to be a technical artifact of the sequencing pipeline. A further reported finding was that TCR beta sequences accurately predicted the HLA-A and HLA-B alleles for most subjects in the first cohort. The earlier analysis of nearly 600 of the donors excluded some 15 rarely observed V segments, including chromosome 9 orphons, because counts were too low. The study listed 150 to 200 TCR beta chains as associated with cytomegalovirus. A later analysis found that HLA-associated TCR beta chains were more clonally expanded and had lower generation probabilities than equally common non-associated chains. In a later analysis, TCR association rates were found to vary across HLA loci, with the most associated TCRs seen for DRB1 alleles and the fewest for HLA-C alleles. The presence/absence analyses assumed that sequencing depth was roughly uniform across donors, and that assumption may not be true. Assigning TCR associations to individual alleles was difficult when HLA alleles, especially DR and DQ, strongly co-occurred.

The cohort consisted of approximately 670 healthy bone marrow donors. At the time of sampling, all cohort members were nominally healthy, though unrecorded immune exposures were likely present. The donor was CMV seronegative and belonged to the group of more than 300 seronegative cohort members. A peripheral blood sample was provided by each donor, and peripheral blood mononuclear cells were used for TCR beta sequencing. Genomic DNA was extracted from the blood cell samples with the Qiagen DNeasy Blood Extraction Kit. Library construction relied on the immunoSEQ multiplex PCR assay. The multiplex PCR relied on a mix of 60 forward primers for TCR Vbeta segments and 13 reverse primers for TCR Jbeta segments. The CDR3 region of rearranged TCR beta genes was amplified from genomic DNA with a multiplex PCR assay. The Illumina HiSeq System was used to sequence the amplified TCR beta libraries as 87-base-pair reads. The study's own analysis went as follows. A later analysis counted 75 million to 100 million unique TCR beta chains across the roughly 700 repertoires, and approximately 11 million of these chains were shared by at least two donors. To remove PCR and sequencing errors, raw reads were error-corrected and collapsed into unique sequences using a nearest-neighbor algorithm that merged closely related sequences. V, D and J gene segments were assigned by aligning CDR3 sequences to IMGT reference sequences. For a sequence to be retained, at least a six-nucleotide match to both a V gene segment and a J gene segment was required. A rearrangement counted as productive if the CDR3 had no stop codons and remained in frame with V and J, and every other rearrangement counted as non-productive. CDR3 was defined by IMGT convention, running from the second conserved V-encoded cysteine to the conserved J-encoded phenylalanine. The earlier analysis of about 610 of the donors excluded any sequence lacking an unambiguous match to a single V gene segment. An earlier analysis of a few hundred of the donors called V segments functional above 56.7% productive rearrangements and segregating when the between-donor standard deviation exceeded 5%. To diagnose cytomegalovirus status from the catalog of TCR beta chain sequences, a statistical classification framework was built. A later analysis assigned V and J genes by comparing TCR nucleotide sequences with IMGT/GENE-DB human TR gene sequences. The TCRdist pipeline was used in a later analysis to assign CDR3 sequences and most-parsimonious VDJ recombination scenarios. In a later analysis, each TCR beta chain was defined by its CDR3 amino acid sequence together with its V-gene family, and reads without a unique V-gene family were excluded. To address suspected cross-contamination and a sequencing artifact, a later analysis removed 592 highly shared, low-generation-probability nucleotide sequences. A later analysis calculated a clonal expansion index for each public chain from normalized within-repertoire ranks of inferred template counts. A later analysis computed generation probabilities with a VDJ recombination model fitted to out-of-frame rearrangements, and checked the results against IGoR. In a later analysis, hypergeometric tests were used to score TCR-TCR, TCR-HLA and TCR-CMV co-occurrence, with a repertoire-size bias correction applied to TCR pairs. False discovery rates were estimated in a later analysis by permuting HLA or CMV assignments 20 times. In a later analysis, co-occurring TCRs were grouped using DBSCAN, with TCRdist sequence similarity added in when clustering inside HLA-allele-positive subsets. Co-occurrence clustering excluded repertoires with fewer than 30,000 or more than 120,000 public chains, plus five with anomalous nucleotide sharing. Imported from immuneACCESS, the table was reduced by TCRdb to in-frame sequences with V and J called. These copies leave out some clones; in studies compared against another copy, an unresolved V gene accounts for under half, and the cause of the remainder is not known. V, J and clone size are taken as reported in that table, and D and trimming were inferred from the DNA itself. In all, the sample holds 85,000 to 120,000 clones, and around 82% of those were seen once. 1.5% to 2% of the sample is held by the ten biggest clonotypes.

This sequence originates from a man aged 45-65 years in good health and CMV-seronegative. Sequenced material: PBMCs.

The bases read TGTGCCAGCAGCTCTAGTAGCCCGGCTGGGACCCAGTACTTC. Its protein is CASSSSSPAGTQYF. The V gene is TRBV7-6 and the J gene is TRBJ2-5; the D gene identity is not certain. Between the V and J ends, shortened by 4 bases and 7 bases respectively, the junction contains 16 bases. From its cysteine to its phenylalanine, the CDR3 spans 14 amino acids. Only the CDR3 DNA stays, 42 bases, in frame from base 1. The germline V gene yields SGHVS for CDR1 and FNYEAQ for CDR2.